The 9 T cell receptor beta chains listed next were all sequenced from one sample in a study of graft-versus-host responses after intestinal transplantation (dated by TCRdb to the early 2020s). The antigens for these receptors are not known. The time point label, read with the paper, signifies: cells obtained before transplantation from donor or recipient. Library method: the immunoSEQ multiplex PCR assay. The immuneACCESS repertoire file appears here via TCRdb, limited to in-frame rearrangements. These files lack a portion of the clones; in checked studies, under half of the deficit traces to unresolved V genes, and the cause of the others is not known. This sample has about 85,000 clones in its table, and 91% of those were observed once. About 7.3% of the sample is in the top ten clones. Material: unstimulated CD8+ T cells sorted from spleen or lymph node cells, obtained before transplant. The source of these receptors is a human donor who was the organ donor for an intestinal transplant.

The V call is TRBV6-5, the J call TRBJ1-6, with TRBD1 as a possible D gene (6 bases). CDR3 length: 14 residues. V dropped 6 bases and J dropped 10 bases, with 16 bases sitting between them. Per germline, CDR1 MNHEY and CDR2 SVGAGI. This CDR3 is CASSPGEAWSPLHF. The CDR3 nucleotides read TGTGCCAGCAGCCCAGGGGAGGCTTGGTCACCCCTCCACTTT.

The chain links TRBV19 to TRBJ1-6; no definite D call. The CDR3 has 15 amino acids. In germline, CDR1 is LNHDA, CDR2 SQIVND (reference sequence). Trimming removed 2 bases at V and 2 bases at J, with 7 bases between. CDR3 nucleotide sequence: TGTGCCAGTAGTATATGGGTGACCTATAATTCACCCCTCCACTTT. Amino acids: CASSIWVTYNSPLHF.

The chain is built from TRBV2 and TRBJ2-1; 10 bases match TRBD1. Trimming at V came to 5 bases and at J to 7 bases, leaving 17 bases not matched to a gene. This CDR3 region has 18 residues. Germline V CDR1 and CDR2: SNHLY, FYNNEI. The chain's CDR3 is CASSPLTQGGQGWNEQFF. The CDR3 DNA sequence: TGTGCCAGCAGTCCTTTGACCCAGGGGGGACAGGGGTGGAATGAGCAGTTCTTC.

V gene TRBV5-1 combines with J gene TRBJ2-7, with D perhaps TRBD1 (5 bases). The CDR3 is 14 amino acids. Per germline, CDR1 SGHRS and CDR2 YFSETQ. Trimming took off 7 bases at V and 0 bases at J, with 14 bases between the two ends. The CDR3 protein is CASGPDMSSYEQYF. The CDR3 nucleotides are TGCGCCAGCGGCCCGGACATGAGCTCCTACGAGCAGTACTTC.

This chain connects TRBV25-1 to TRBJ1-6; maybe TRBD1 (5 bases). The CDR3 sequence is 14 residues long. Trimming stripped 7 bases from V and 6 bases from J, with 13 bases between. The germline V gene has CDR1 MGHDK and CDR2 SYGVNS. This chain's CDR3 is CASISQGSNSPLHF. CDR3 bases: TGTGCCAGCATTTCGCAGGGTAGTAATTCACCCCTCCACTTT.

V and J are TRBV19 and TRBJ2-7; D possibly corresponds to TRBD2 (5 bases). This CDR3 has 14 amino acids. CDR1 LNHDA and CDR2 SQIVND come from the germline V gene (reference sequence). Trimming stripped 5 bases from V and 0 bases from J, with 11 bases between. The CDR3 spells CASSFAGSSYEQYF. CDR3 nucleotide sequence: TGTGCCAGTAGTTTTGCGGGTAGCTCCTACGAGCAGTACTTC. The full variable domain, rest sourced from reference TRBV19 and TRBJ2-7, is DGGITQSPKYLFRKEGQNVTLSCEQNLNHDAMYWYRQDPGQGLRLIYYSQIVNDFQKGDIAEGYSVSREKKESFPLTVTSAQKNPTAFYLCASSFAGSSYEQYFGPGTRLTVT.

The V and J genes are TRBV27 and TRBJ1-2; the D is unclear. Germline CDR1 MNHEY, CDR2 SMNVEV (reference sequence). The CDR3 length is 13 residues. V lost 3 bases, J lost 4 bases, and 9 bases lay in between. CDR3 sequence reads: CASSFAESYGYTF. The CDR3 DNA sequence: TGTGCCAGCAGTTTCGCCGAGAGCTATGGCTACACCTTC.

The CDR3 DNA reads as TGTGCCAGCAGCTCAAACCAAAGACTAGCGGGAGTTCGGAATACGCAGTATTTT. Translating it yields CASSSNQRLAGVRNTQYF. The chain recombines TRBV9 with TRBJ2-3, with 12 nucleotides matching TRBD2. With V trimmed by 4 bases and J by 7 bases, 16 bases remained unmatched. CDR3 size: 18 residues. Looked up from germline, CDR1 is SGDLS and CDR2 is YYNGEE.

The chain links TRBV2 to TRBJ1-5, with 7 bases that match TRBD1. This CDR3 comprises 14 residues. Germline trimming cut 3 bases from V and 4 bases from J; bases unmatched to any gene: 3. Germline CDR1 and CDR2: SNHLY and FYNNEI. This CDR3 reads CASSEGQLNQPQHF. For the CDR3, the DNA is TGTGCCAGCAGTGAGGGACAGTTAAATCAGCCCCAGCATTTT.